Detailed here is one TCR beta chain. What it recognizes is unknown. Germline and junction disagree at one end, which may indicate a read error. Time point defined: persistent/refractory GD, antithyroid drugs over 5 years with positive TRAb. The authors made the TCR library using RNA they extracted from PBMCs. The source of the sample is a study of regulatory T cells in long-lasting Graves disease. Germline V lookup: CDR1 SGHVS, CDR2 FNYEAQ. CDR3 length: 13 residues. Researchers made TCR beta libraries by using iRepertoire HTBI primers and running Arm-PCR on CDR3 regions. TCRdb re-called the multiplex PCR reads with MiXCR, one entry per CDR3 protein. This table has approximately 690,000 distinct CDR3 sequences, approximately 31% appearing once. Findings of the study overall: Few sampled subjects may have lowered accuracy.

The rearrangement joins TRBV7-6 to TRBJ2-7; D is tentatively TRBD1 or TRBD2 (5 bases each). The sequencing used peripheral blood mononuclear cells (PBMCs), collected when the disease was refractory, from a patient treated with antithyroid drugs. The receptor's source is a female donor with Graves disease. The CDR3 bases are TGTGCCAGCGGCTTCAACGAGGGGTCCGAGCAGTACTTC. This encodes CASGFNEGSEQYF.